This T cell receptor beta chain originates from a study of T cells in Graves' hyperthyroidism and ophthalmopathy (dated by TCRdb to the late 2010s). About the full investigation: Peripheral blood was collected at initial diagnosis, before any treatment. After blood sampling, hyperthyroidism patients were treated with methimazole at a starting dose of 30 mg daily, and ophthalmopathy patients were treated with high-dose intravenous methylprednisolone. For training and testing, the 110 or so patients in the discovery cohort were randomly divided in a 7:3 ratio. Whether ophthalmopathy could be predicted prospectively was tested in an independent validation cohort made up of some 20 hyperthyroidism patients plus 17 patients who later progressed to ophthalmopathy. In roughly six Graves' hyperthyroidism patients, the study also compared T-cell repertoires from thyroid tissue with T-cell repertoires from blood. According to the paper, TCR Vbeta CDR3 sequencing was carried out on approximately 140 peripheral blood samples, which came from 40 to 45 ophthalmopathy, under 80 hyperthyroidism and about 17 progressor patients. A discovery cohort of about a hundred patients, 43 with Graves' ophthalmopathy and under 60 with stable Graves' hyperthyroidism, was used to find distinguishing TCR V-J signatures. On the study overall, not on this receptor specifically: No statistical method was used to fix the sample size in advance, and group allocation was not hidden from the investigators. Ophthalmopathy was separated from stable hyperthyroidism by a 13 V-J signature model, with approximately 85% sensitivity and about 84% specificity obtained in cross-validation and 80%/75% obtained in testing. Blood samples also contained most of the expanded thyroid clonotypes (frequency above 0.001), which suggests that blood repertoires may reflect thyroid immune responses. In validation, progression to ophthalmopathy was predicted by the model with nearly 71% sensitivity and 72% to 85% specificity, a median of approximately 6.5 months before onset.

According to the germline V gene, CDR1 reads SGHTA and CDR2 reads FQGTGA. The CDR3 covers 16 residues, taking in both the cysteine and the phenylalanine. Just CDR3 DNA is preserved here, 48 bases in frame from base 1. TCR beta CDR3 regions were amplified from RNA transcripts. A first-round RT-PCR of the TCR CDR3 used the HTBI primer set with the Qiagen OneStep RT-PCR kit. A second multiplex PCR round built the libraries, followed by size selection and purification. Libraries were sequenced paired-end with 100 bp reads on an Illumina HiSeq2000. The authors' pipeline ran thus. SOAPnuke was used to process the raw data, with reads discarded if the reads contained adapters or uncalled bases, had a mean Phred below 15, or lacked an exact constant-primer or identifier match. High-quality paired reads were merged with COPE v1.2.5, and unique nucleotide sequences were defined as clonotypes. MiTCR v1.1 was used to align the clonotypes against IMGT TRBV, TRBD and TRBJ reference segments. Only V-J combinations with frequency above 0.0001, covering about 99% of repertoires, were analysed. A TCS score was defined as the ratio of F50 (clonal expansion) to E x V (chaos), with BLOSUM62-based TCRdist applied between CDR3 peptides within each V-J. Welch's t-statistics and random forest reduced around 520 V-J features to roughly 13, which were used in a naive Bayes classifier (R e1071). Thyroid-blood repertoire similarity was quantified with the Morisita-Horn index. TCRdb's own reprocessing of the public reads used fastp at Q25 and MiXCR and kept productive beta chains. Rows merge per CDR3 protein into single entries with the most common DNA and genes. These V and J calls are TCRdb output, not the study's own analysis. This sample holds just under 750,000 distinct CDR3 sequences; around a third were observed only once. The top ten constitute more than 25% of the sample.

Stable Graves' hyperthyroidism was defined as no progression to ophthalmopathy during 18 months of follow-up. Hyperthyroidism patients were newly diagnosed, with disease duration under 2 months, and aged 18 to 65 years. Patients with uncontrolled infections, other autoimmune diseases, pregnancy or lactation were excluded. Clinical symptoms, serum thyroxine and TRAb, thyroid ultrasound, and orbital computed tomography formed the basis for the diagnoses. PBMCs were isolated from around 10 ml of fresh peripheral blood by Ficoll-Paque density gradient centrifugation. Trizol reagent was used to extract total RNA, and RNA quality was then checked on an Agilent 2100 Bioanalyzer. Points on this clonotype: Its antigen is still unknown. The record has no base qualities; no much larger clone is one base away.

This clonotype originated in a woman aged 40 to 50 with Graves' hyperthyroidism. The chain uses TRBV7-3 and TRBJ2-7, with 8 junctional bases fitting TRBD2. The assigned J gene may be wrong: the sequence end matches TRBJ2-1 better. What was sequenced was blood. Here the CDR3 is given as CASSLRAGDSYNEQFF. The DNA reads TGTGCCAGCAGCTTAAGAGCGGGAGACTCCTACAATGAGCAGTTCTTC.